These T cell receptor beta chains were read from a single sample in a study of T cell clones after liver transplantation. Libraries were prepared by immunoSEQ multiplex PCR; TCRdb keeps only in-frame clonotypes and omits some of them. The data hold tens of thousands of clones, with 60% to 75% observed a single time. This material consisted of CD4+ T cells from blood, taken at the 22-month timepoint. Source of these receptors: a human patient who received a liver transplant. The graft donor may account for some of the T cells. The CDR3 runs from the conserved cysteine through the conserved F or W. The D gene is left open where the match is weak. Expanded clones get a size class; other rows say once, few or many, or leave the size out.

j_call: TRBJ2-7; d_call: TRBD2; v_call: TRBV7-6; clone_size: NA; cdr3_aa: CASSLDRGVNYEQYF; cdr3_nt: TGTGCCAGCAGCTTGGATCGGGGGGTTAACTACGAGCAGTACTTC
j_call: TRBJ2-5; d_call: NA; v_call: TRBV30; clone_size: NA; cdr3_aa: CAWGLSGETQYF; cdr3_nt: TGTGCCTGGGGACTAAGCGGGGAGACCCAGTACTTC
j_call: TRBJ2-7; d_call: TRBD1; v_call: TRBV18; clone_size: NA; cdr3_aa: CASSPNAQGAGEQYF; cdr3_nt: TGTGCCAGCTCACCAAACGCACAGGGGGCCGGCGAGCAGTACTTC
j_call: TRBJ1-1; d_call: NA; v_call: TRBV9; clone_size: NA; cdr3_aa: CASSPTVDTEAFF; cdr3_nt: TGTGCCAGCAGCCCCACGGTCGACACTGAAGCTTTCTTT
j_call: TRBJ2-7; d_call: NA; v_call: TRBV28; clone_size: few; cdr3_aa: CASSPGNYEQYF; cdr3_nt: TGTGCCAGCAGTCCGGGGAACTACGAGCAGTACTTC
j_call: TRBJ2-7; d_call: NA; v_call: TRBV7-8; clone_size: NA; cdr3_aa: CASSLGTRGEQYF; cdr3_nt: TGTGCCAGCAGCCTCGGGACCCGGGGCGAGCAGTACTTC
j_call: TRBJ1-1; d_call: NA; v_call: TRBV18; clone_size: NA; cdr3_aa: CASSPRGGTEAFF; cdr3_nt: TGTGCCAGCTCACCACGGGGAGGCACTGAAGCTTTCTTT
j_call: TRBJ1-4; d_call: TRBD1; v_call: TRBV5-4; clone_size: NA; cdr3_aa: CASSQRQGTNEKLFF; cdr3_nt: TGTGCCAGCAGCCAAAGACAGGGCACTAATGAAAAACTGTTTTTT
j_call: TRBJ2-1; d_call: TRBD1; v_call: TRBV2; clone_size: NA; cdr3_aa: CASTKDRANEQFF; cdr3_nt: TGTGCCAGCACTAAGGACAGGGCCAATGAGCAGTTCTTC
j_call: TRBJ1-5; d_call: NA; v_call: TRBV28; clone_size: NA; cdr3_aa: CASRRVSNQPQHF; cdr3_nt: TGTGCCAGCAGGAGGGTTAGCAATCAGCCCCAGCATTTT
j_call: TRBJ2-3; d_call: NA; v_call: TRBV10-3; clone_size: once; cdr3_aa: CAISEGLGGEDTQYF; cdr3_nt: TGTGCCATCAGTGAGGGATTAGGGGGTGAAGATACGCAGTATTTT
j_call: TRBJ2-3; d_call: TRBD2; v_call: TRBV19; clone_size: NA; cdr3_aa: CASSRSRLAGADTQYF; cdr3_nt: TGTGCCAGTAGTCGGTCCCGACTAGCGGGGGCAGATACGCAGTATTTT
j_call: TRBJ1-6; d_call: NA; v_call: TRBV2; clone_size: medium-sized; cdr3_aa: CASSVATGRNNSPLHF; cdr3_nt: TGTGCCAGCAGTGTGGCGACAGGACGCAATAATTCACCCCTCCACTTT
j_call: TRBJ2-1; d_call: TRBD2; v_call: TRBV13; clone_size: once; cdr3_aa: CASSTLSSGGVNEQFF; cdr3_nt: TGTGCCAGTTCCACCCTCTCTAGCGGGGGAGTCAATGAGCAGTTCTTC
j_call: TRBJ1-6; d_call: NA; v_call: TRBV6-9; clone_size: once; cdr3_aa: CASSFSGTALHF; cdr3_nt: TGTGCCAGCAGTTTCAGCGGGACCGCACTCCACTTT
j_call: TRBJ1-1; d_call: TRBD1; v_call: TRBV29-1; clone_size: few; cdr3_aa: CSAYRGLNTEAFF; cdr3_nt: TGCAGCGCCTACAGGGGTTTGAACACTGAAGCTTTCTTT
j_call: TRBJ1-2; d_call: TRBD1; v_call: TRBV5-1; clone_size: NA; cdr3_aa: CASSPQGRDGYTF; cdr3_nt: TGCGCCAGCAGTCCACAGGGGAGGGATGGCTACACCTTC
j_call: TRBJ1-5; d_call: NA; v_call: TRBV25-1; clone_size: NA; cdr3_aa: CASSGYSHNQPQHF; cdr3_nt: TGTGCCAGCAGTGGTTACAGCCACAATCAGCCCCAGCATTTT
j_call: TRBJ1-5; d_call: NA; v_call: TRBV10-1; clone_size: once; cdr3_aa: CASSDRGQRNYSNQPQHF; cdr3_nt: TGCGCCAGCAGTGATCGGGGGCAGAGAAACTATAGCAATCAGCCCCAGCATTTT
j_call: TRBJ2-7; d_call: NA; v_call: TRBV27; clone_size: NA; cdr3_aa: CASSWRWMGEQYF; cdr3_nt: TGTGCCAGCTCCTGGCGGTGGATGGGTGAGCAGTACTTC
j_call: TRBJ1-1; d_call: NA; v_call: TRBV18; clone_size: NA; cdr3_aa: CASSPPVRLGGGTEAFF; cdr3_nt: TGTGCCAGCTCACCACCTGTCCGCCTGGGCGGGGGAACTGAAGCTTTCTTT
j_call: TRBJ1-3; d_call: NA; v_call: TRBV28; clone_size: once; cdr3_aa: CASSLRGPGNTIYF; cdr3_nt: TGTGCCAGCAGTTTAAGGGGACCTGGAAACACCATATATTTT
j_call: TRBJ2-1; d_call: TRBD1; v_call: TRBV11-3; clone_size: NA; cdr3_aa: CASSIRQGRNEQFF; cdr3_nt: TGTGCCAGCAGCATAAGACAGGGTAGGAATGAGCAGTTCTTC
j_call: TRBJ2-2; d_call: NA; v_call: TRBV7-9; clone_size: NA; cdr3_aa: CASTSPNFPGGGELFF; cdr3_nt: TGTGCCAGCACCTCTCCCAATTTCCCTGGAGGCGGGGAGCTGTTTTTT
j_call: TRBJ2-6; d_call: NA; v_call: TRBV19; clone_size: NA; cdr3_aa: CASSPQFGVNVLTF; cdr3_nt: TGTGCCAGTAGTCCCCAGTTTGGTGTCAACGTCCTGACTTTC
j_call: TRBJ2-7; d_call: TRBD1; v_call: TRBV6-1; clone_size: once; cdr3_aa: CVTGQGAYEQYF; cdr3_nt: TGTGTCACGGGACAGGGGGCTTACGAGCAGTACTTC
j_call: TRBJ1-2; d_call: NA; v_call: TRBV18; clone_size: NA; cdr3_aa: CASSHSDRPNYGYTF; cdr3_nt: TGTGCCAGCTCACATTCGGACAGACCGAACTATGGCTACACCTTC
j_call: TRBJ1-1; d_call: NA; v_call: TRBV10-3; clone_size: NA; cdr3_aa: CAISERDLSSEAFF; cdr3_nt: TGTGCCATCAGTGAGCGGGACTTGAGCTCTGAAGCTTTCTTT
j_call: TRBJ1-3; d_call: TRBD1; v_call: TRBV6-5; clone_size: once; cdr3_aa: CASSPDRVSGNTIYF; cdr3_nt: TGTGCCAGCAGTCCAGACAGGGTCTCTGGAAACACCATATATTTT
j_call: TRBJ1-5; d_call: TRBD1; v_call: TRBV2; clone_size: few; cdr3_aa: CASCGGDSSNQPQHF; cdr3_nt: TGTGCCAGCTGCGGTGGGGACAGTAGCAATCAGCCCCAGCATTTT
j_call: TRBJ2-1; d_call: TRBD1; v_call: TRBV19; clone_size: NA; cdr3_aa: CASSLTGTGSYNEQFF; cdr3_nt: TGTGCCAGTAGTTTAACCGGGACAGGGTCCTACAATGAGCAGTTCTTC
j_call: TRBJ2-5; d_call: NA; v_call: TRBV28; clone_size: many; cdr3_aa: CASTAGIETQYF; cdr3_nt: TGTGCCAGCACCGCGGGAATAGAGACCCAGTACTTC
j_call: TRBJ2-3; d_call: NA; v_call: TRBV18; clone_size: NA; cdr3_aa: CASSPKDTTDTQYF; cdr3_nt: TGTGCCAGCTCACCAAAGGACACCACAGATACGCAGTATTTT
j_call: TRBJ1-2; d_call: NA; v_call: TRBV19; clone_size: once; cdr3_aa: CASSNRAGGYGYTF; cdr3_nt: TGTGCCAGTAGTAACAGGGCCGGGGGCTATGGCTACACCTTC
j_call: TRBJ1-1; d_call: NA; v_call: TRBV30; clone_size: few; cdr3_aa: CAWTPGGGTEAFF; cdr3_nt: TGTGCCTGGACCCCCGGGGGGGGGACTGAAGCTTTCTTT
j_call: TRBJ1-3; d_call: NA; v_call: TRBV13; clone_size: once; cdr3_aa: CASSSGRARNTIYF; cdr3_nt: TGTGCCAGCAGCTCGGGGAGGGCCCGAAACACCATATATTTT
j_call: TRBJ2-3; d_call: TRBD2; v_call: TRBV27; clone_size: NA; cdr3_aa: CASSTTSGGQREYF; cdr3_nt: TGTGCCAGCAGCACGACTAGCGGGGGGCAACGAGAGTATTTT
j_call: TRBJ2-1; d_call: NA; v_call: TRBV7-2; clone_size: NA; cdr3_aa: CASSLNTRNEQFF; cdr3_nt: TGTGCCAGCAGCTTAAATACACGGAATGAGCAGTTCTTC